A single sample gave rise to the 2 T cell receptor beta chains below, sequenced in a study of cytomegalovirus exposure and HLA in healthy donors (dated by TCRdb to about 2017). The method behind the library was the immunoSEQ multiplex PCR assay. The multiplex PCR relied on a mix of 60 forward primers for TCR Vbeta segments and 13 reverse primers for TCR Jbeta segments. TCRdb took over this immuneACCESS table, retaining in-frame rearrangements with V and J assigned. Such tables are incomplete; in checked studies, under half of the missing clones stem from an unresolved V gene, and the remainder is unexplained. This sample is represented by 87,000 or so clones; 50% to 80% of them were singletons. The ten largest make up approximately 3% of the sample. The sequenced material came from PBMCs. The receptors were gathered from a man aged 60 to 69 in good health and CMV-seronegative.

The chain's CDR3 is CASTPRTGHGYTF. CDR3 nucleotides: TGTGCCAGTACCCCCAGGACAGGTCATGGCTACACCTTC. The chain is built from TRBV19 and TRBJ1-2, with 7 bases that match TRBD1. CDR1 and CDR2 from the germline V gene are LNHDA and SQIVND (reference sequence). J was trimmed by 6 bases and V by 7 bases; bases with no gene match: 8. The CDR3 has 13 amino acids.

The J gene is TRBJ1-1, the V gene TRBV6-6; D might be TRBD1 (5 bases). There are 13 residues in the CDR3. V was cut by 8 bases and J by 4 bases, with 14 bases left in between. Germline V CDR1 and CDR2: MNHNY, SVGAGI (reference sequence). In DNA, the CDR3 is TGTGCCAGCGCCCCGGGGGGACCCACTGAAGCTTTCTTT. This sequence encodes CASAPGGPTEAFF.